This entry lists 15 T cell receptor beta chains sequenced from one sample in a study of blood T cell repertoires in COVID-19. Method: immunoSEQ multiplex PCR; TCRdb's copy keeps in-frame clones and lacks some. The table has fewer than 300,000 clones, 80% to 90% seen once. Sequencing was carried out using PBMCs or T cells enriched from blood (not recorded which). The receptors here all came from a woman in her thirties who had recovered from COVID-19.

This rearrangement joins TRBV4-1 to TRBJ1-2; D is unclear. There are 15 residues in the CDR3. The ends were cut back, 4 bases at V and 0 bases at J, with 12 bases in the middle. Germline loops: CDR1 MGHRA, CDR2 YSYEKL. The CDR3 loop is CASSPEGGTNYGYTF. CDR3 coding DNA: TGCGCCAGCAGCCCCGAGGGTGGGACTAACTATGGCTACACCTTC.

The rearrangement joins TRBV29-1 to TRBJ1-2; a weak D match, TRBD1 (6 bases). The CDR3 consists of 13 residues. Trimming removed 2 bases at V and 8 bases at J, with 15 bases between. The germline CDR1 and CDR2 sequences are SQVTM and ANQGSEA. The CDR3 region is CSVEKGPGVGYTF. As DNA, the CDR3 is TGCAGCGTTGAAAAGGGGCCAGGGGTCGGCTACACCTTC.

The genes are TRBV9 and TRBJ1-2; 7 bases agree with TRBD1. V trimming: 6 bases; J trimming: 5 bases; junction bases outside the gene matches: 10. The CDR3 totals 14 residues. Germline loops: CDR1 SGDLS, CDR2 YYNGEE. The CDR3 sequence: CASTRQGRGYGYTF. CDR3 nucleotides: TGTGCCAGCACCCGACAGGGCCGGGGATATGGCTACACCTTC.

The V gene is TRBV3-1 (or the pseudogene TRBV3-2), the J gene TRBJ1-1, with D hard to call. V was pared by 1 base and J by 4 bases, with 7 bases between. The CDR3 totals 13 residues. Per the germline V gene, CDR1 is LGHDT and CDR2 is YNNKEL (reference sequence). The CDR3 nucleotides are TGTGCCAGCAGCCAAGTAACTGGCACTGAAGCTTTCTTT. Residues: CASSQVTGTEAFF.

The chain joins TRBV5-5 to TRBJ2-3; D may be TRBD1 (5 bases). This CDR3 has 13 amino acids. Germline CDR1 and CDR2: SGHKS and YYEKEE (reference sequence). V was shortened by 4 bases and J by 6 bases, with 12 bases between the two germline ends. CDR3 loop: CASSPTVLDTQYF. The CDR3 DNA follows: TGTGCCAGCAGCCCGACAGTCCTGGATACGCAGTATTTT.

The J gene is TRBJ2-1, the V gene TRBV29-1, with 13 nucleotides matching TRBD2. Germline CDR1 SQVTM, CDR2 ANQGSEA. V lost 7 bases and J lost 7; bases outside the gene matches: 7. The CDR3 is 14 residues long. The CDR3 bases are TGCAGCGCCGCCGGACTAGCGGGAGCAAATGAGCAGTTCTTC. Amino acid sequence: CSAAGLAGANEQFF.

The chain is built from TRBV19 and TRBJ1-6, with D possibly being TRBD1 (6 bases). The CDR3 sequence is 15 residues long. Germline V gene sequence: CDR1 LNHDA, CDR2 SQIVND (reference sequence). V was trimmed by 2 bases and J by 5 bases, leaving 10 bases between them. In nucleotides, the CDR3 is TGTGCCAGTAGTATAACAGGGAACGATAATTCACCCCTCCACTTT. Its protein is CASSITGNDNSPLHF.

CDR3 sequence: CASSVSSGGWYEQYF. The CDR3 coding sequence is TGTGCCAGCAGTGTCTCTAGCGGGGGGTGGTACGAGCAGTACTTC. This sequence joins TRBV28 and TRBJ2-7; 11 bases are shared with TRBD2. V dropped 5 bases and J dropped 4; count of bases not matched to a gene: 7. The CDR3 runs 15 residues. Germline CDR1 reads MDHEN; CDR2 reads SYDVKM.

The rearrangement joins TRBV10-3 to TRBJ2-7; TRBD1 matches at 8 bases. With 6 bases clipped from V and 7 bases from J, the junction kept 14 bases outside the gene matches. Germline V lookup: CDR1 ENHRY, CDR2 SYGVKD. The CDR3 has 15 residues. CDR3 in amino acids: CAIRPDRVSLGEQYF. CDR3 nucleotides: TGTGCCATCAGACCGGACAGGGTTTCTCTGGGGGAGCAGTACTTC.

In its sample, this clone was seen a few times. This chain's CDR3 is CASSGLAGANTGELFF. In DNA form, the CDR3 reads TGTGCCAGCAGTGGACTAGCGGGAGCCAACACCGGGGAGCTGTTTTTT. The rearrangement joins TRBV6-1 to TRBJ2-2; TRBD2 aligns across 12 bases. The trim removed 4 bases at V and 2 bases at J, leaving 2 bases unmatched. The CDR3 totals 16 residues. Germline assignment: CDR1 MNHNS and CDR2 SASEGT.

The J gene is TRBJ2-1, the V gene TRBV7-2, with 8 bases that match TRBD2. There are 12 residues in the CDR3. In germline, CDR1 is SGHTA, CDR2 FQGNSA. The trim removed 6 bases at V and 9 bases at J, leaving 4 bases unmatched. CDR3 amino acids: CASRAAGGEQFF. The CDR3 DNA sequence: TGTGCCAGCAGGGCCGCGGGAGGTGAGCAGTTCTTC.

Here the CDR3 DNA reads TGTGCCAGTAGCCCCGGGCCAGGGGGCAATCAGCCCCAGCATTTT. It translates to CASSPGPGGNQPQHF. The chain uses TRBV19 and TRBJ1-5, with a tentative D call TRBD1 (6 bases). Trimming pared 6 bases from V and 2 bases from J, leaving 14 bases between. Germline V CDR1 and CDR2: LNHDA, SQIVND (reference sequence). This CDR3 comprises 15 residues.

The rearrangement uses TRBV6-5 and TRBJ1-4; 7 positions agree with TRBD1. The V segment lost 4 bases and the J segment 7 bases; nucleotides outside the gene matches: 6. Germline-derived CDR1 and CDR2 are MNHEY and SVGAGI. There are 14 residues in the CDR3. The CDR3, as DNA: TGTGCCAGCAGTTGGAGTCGGGACAGTGAAAAACTGTTTTTT. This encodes CASSWSRDSEKLFF.

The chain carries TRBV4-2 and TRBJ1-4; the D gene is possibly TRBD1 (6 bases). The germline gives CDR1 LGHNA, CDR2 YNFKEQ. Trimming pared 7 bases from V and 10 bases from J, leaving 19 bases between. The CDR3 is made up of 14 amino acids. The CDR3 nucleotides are TGTGCCAGCACGGATCTCGGACAGTCCAGAAAACTGTTTTTT. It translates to CASTDLGQSRKLFF.

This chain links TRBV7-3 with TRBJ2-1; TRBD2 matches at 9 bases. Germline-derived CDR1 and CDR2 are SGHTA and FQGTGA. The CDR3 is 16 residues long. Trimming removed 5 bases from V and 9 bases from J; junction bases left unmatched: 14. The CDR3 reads CASSGSPSGNAVEQFF. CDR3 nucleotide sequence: TGTGCCAGCAGCGGGAGCCCTAGCGGGAATGCTGTTGAGCAGTTCTTC.